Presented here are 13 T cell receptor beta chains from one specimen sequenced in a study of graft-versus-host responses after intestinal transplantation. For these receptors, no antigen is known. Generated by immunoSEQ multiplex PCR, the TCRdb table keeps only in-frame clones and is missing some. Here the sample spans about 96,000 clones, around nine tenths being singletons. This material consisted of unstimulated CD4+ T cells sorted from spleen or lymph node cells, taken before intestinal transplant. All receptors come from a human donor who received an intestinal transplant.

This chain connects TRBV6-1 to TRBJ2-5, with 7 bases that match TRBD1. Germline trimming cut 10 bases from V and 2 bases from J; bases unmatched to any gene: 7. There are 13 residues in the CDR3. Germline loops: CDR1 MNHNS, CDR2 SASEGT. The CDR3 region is CATSWDRQETQYF. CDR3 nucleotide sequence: TGTGCCACCTCCTGGGACAGACAAGAGACCCAGTACTTC.

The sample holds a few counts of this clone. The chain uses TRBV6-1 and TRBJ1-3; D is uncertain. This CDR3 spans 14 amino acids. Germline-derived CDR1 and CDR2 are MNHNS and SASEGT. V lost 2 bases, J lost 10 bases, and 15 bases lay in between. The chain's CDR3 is CASSERAGWRTIYF. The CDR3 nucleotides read TGTGCCAGCAGTGAACGGGCAGGTTGGAGGACCATATATTTT.

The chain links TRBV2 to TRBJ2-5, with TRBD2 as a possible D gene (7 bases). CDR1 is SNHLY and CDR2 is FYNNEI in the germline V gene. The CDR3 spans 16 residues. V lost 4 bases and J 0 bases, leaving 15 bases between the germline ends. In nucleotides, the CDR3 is TGTGCCAGCAGTGGGCCGGCGGGGGCGTACCAAGAGACCCAGTACTTC. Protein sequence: CASSGPAGAYQETQYF.

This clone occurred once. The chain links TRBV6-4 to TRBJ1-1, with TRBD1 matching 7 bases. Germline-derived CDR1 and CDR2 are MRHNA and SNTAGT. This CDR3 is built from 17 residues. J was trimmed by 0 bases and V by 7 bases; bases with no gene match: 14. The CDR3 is CASTRRGRLTMNTEAFF. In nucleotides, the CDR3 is TGTGCCAGCACAAGAAGGGGGCGCCTCACGATGAACACTGAAGCTTTCTTT.

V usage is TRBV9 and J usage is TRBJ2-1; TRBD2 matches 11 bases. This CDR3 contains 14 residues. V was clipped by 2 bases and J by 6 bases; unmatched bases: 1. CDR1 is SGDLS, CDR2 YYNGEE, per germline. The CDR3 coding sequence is TGTGCCAGCAGCGTCACTAGCGGGAGCAATGAGCAGTTCTTC. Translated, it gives CASSVTSGSNEQFF.

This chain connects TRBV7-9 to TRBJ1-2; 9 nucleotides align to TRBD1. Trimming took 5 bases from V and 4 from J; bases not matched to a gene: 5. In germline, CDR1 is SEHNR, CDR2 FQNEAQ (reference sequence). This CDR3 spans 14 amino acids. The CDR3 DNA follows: TGTGCCAGCAGCCTCCAGACAGGGGGCTATGGCTACACCTTC. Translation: CASSLQTGGYGYTF.

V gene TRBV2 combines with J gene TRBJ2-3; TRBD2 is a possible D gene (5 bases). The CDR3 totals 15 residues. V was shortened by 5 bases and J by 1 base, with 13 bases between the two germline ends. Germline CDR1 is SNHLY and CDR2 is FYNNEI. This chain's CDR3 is CASSTQRLGTDTQYF. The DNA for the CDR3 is TGTGCCAGCAGTACCCAGCGGTTAGGCACAGATACGCAGTATTTT.

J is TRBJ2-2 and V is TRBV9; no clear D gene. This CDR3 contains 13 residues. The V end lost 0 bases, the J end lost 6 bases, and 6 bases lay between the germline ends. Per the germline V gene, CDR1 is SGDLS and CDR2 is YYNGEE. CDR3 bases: TGTGCCAGCAGCGTAGGCGGCGCCGGGGAGCTGTTTTTT. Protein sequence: CASSVGGAGELFF.

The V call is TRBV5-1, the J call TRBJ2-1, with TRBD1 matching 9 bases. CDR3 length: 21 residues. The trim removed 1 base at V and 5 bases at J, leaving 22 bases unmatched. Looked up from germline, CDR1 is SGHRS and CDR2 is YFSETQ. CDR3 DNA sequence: TGCGCCAGCAGCTTGTACGGGGCTGGGCTTGTTGGACAGGGGAAAAACAATGAGCAGTTCTTC. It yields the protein CASSLYGAGLVGQGKNNEQFF.

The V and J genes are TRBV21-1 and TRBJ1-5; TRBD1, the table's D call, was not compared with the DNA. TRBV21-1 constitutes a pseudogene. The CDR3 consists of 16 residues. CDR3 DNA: TGTGCCAGCAGTCCCATCCCCAACACCCTCAATCAGCCCCAGCATTTT. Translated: CASSPIPNTLNQPQHF.

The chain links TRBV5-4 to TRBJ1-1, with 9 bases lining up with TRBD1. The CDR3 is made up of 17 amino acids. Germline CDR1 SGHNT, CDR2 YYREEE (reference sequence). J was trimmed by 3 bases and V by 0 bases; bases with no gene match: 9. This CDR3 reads CASSLAWGQGRDTEAFF. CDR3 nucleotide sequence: TGTGCCAGCAGCTTGGCGTGGGGACAGGGTAGGGACACTGAAGCTTTCTTT.

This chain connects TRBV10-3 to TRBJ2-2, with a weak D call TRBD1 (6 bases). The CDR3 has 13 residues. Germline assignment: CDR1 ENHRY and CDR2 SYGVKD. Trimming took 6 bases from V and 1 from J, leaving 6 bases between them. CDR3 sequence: CAIRQGNTGELFF. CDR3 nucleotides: TGTGCCATCAGACAGGGGAACACCGGGGAGCTGTTTTTT.

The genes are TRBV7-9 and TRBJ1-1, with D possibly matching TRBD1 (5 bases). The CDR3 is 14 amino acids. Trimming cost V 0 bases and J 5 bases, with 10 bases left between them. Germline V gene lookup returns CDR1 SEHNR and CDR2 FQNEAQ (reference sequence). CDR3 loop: CASSLARGVTEAFF. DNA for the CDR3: TGTGCCAGCAGCTTAGCGCGGGGGGTTACTGAAGCTTTCTTT.